The 20 T cell receptor beta chains in this list originate from one sample, sequenced in a study of shared clonotypes between healthy human individuals (dated by TCRdb to about 2020). Preparation of the library involved the immunoSEQ multiplex PCR assay. TCRdb limited this immuneACCESS table to in-frame rearrangements with V and J called. A share of clones is missing; checked studies link under half to unresolved V genes, and the rest is unexplained. The table for this sample lists 2 million to 2.5 million clones; 80% to 95% of them were counted only once. About 0.34% of the sample is taken by the ten largest. Sequencing used naive CD4+ T cells from PBMCs. This specimen's cell subset or site label, per the study, means: CD45RA+ positively selected. Receptor source: a man between 18 and 29 years old in good health. Some clones in this sample may be carry-over from other donors' samples.

The chain couples TRBV19 to TRBJ1-4; 7 bases agree with TRBD1. Trimming at V came to 6 bases and at J to 4 bases, leaving 8 bases not matched to a gene. Per the germline V gene, CDR1 is LNHDA and CDR2 is SQIVND (reference sequence). The CDR3 is 15 residues long. CDR3 amino acids: CASSTKTGLNEKLFF. Written as DNA, the CDR3 is TGTGCCAGTAGCACCAAGACAGGGCTTAATGAAAAACTGTTTTTT.

The V call is TRBV7-9, the J call TRBJ2-1, with 8 bases matching TRBD2. Losses at the gene ends were 0 bases for V and 9 bases for J; bases not matched to a gene: 7. This CDR3 has 15 amino acids. Germline V gene sequence: CDR1 SEHNR, CDR2 FQNEAQ (reference sequence). In nucleotides, the CDR3 is TGTGCCAGCAGCTTAGCGAGCGGGAGTGGTGGTGAGCAGTTCTTC. Encoded protein: CASSLASGSGGEQFF.

The J gene is TRBJ1-5, the V gene TRBV28, with a tentative D call TRBD1 (6 bases). Deletions cut 2 bases from V and 0 bases from J, with 14 bases between. Germline V gene sequence: CDR1 MDHEN, CDR2 SYDVKM. The CDR3 contains 17 residues. The CDR3 DNA follows: TGTGCCAGCAGTTTAGTACAGGGAAAATATAGCAATCAGCCCCAGCATTTT. This gives the protein CASSLVQGKYSNQPQHF.

The V call is TRBV18, the J call TRBJ2-7, with D perhaps TRBD1 (6 bases). Trimming removed 2 bases from V and 2 bases from J, with 13 bases in between. Germline CDR1 is KGHSH and CDR2 is LQKENI. The CDR3 has 15 residues. The CDR3 nucleotides read TGTGCCAGCTCACCAAGGTCAGGGGCCCCCTACGAGCAGTACTTC. Translated, it gives CASSPRSGAPYEQYF.

A note on this clone: Additional DNA sequences in this sample encode the identical CDR3. The V call is TRBV15, the J call TRBJ2-7; D possibly corresponds to TRBD2 (5 bases). V lost 0 bases and J 0 bases, leaving 9 bases between the germline ends. CDR3 length equals 15 residues. Germline V gives CDR1 LNHNV, CDR2 YYDKDF (reference sequence). The CDR3 nucleotides read TGTGCCACCAGCAGAGATCGAGCGGCCTCCTACGAGCAGTACTTC. Translation gives CATSRDRAASYEQYF.

The V gene is TRBV5-1, the J gene TRBJ2-7; 8 positions match TRBD2. Per germline, CDR1 SGHRS and CDR2 YFSETQ. After removal of 3 bases from V and 1 base from J, the junction contained 9 bases not matched to a gene. The CDR3 has 16 amino acids. This CDR3 is CASSSAGGGRSYEQYF. The CDR3 nucleotides read TGCGCCAGCAGCTCCGCCGGGGGGGGTCGGTCCTACGAGCAGTACTTC.

The genes are TRBV6-4 and TRBJ2-6; D remains unclear. Germline CDR1 MRHNA, CDR2 SNTAGT. This CDR3 contains 17 residues. Trimming cost V 6 bases and J 1 base, with 16 bases left between them. CDR3: CASRERRPGSGANVLTF. For the CDR3, the DNA is TGTGCCAGCAGGGAGCGCAGACCCGGATCTGGGGCCAACGTCCTGACTTTC.

This CDR3 is CASSGGSAGYNEQFF. Written as DNA, the CDR3 is TGTGCCAGCAGCGGGGGTAGCGCCGGTTACAATGAGCAGTTCTTC. This chain links TRBV28 with TRBJ2-1; D may be TRBD2 (6 bases). The CDR3 sequence is 15 residues long. V lost 6 bases, J lost 4 bases, and 16 bases lay in between. Germline V gene lookup returns CDR1 MDHEN and CDR2 SYDVKM.

The rearrangement uses TRBV5-1 and TRBJ2-3; no reliable D call. V was shortened by 1 base and J by 5 bases, with 11 bases between the two germline ends. Germline V gene sequence: CDR1 SGHRS, CDR2 YFSETQ. The CDR3 runs to 14 residues. The CDR3 sequence is CASSLWLSQDTQYF. In DNA, the CDR3 is TGCGCCAGCAGCTTGTGGCTATCTCAAGATACGCAGTATTTT.

This chain uses TRBV27 with TRBJ1-1; the D is unclear. Germline V CDR1 and CDR2: MNHEY, SMNVEV (reference sequence). The CDR3 loop spans 15 amino acids. Trimming left V 2 bases short and J 9 bases short, with 19 bases between. The CDR3 sequence is CASSLTGRRTEQAFF. The DNA of the CDR3 is TGTGCCAGCAGTTTAACGGGGAGGCGGACCGAACAAGCTTTCTTT.

The chain links TRBV11-2 to TRBJ2-2, with D uncertain. The CDR3 is made up of 16 amino acids. The V gene lost 3 bases and the J gene lost 2 bases, with 13 bases spanning the gap. Germline-derived CDR1 and CDR2 are SGHAT and FQNNGV. The CDR3 sequence is CASSLMAVVNTGELFF. CDR3 in DNA: TGTGCCAGCAGCTTGATGGCTGTTGTAAACACCGGGGAGCTGTTTTTT. Together with reference TRBV11-2 and TRBJ2-2, the CDR3 gives the full variable domain: EAGVAQSPRYKIIEKRQSVAFWCNPISGHATLYWYQQILGQGPKLLIQFQNNGVVDDSQLPKDRFSAERLKGVDSTLKIQPAKLEDSAVYLCASSLMAVVNTGELFFGEGSRLTVL.

V is TRBV6-6 and J is TRBJ2-7, with D possibly being TRBD2 (6 bases). The CDR3 length is 14 residues. The germline gives CDR1 MNHNY, CDR2 SVGAGI (reference sequence). V was cut by 8 bases and J by 5 bases, with 19 bases left in between. The CDR3 spells CASLPRREYNEQYF. CDR3 DNA sequence: TGTGCCAGCCTCCCGAGGAGGGAGTATAACGAGCAGTACTTC.

The chain links TRBV5-4 to TRBJ2-1, with 7 positions matching TRBD2. CDR1 is SGHNT, CDR2 YYREEE, per germline (reference sequence). V dropped 5 bases and J dropped 3; count of bases not matched to a gene: 11. CDR3 length: 16 residues. CDR3 protein: CASRASAGANYNEQFF. The CDR3 nucleotides read TGTGCCAGCAGGGCCTCGGCGGGAGCGAACTACAATGAGCAGTTCTTC.

This sequence joins TRBV28 and TRBJ1-2, with 7 bases aligning to TRBD1. Germline lookup yields CDR1 MDHEN and CDR2 SYDVKM. Unmatched junction bases numbered 16, after V lost 6 bases and J lost 6 bases. CDR3 length: 16 amino acids. CDR3 in DNA: TGTGCCAGCAGCTCAGGGGGGACGGCCGCCATTCATGGCTACACCTTC. This translates into CASSSGGTAAIHGYTF.

This sequence joins TRBV7-6 and TRBJ2-3; no clear D. The CDR3 extends over 13 amino acids. The germline V gene has CDR1 SGHVS and CDR2 FNYEAQ. The germline V and J ends were trimmed by 1 base and 1 base, with 3 bases remaining between them. The CDR3 loop reads CASSLGGTDTQYF. CDR3 bases: TGTGCCAGCAGCTTAGGGGGCACAGATACGCAGTATTTT.

This clone is a singleton in its sample. The rearrangement links TRBV9 to TRBJ2-3; 9 bases agree with TRBD2. The length of the CDR3 is 16 residues. The germline gives CDR1 SGDLS, CDR2 YYNGEE. With V trimmed by 0 bases and J by 3 bases, 5 bases remained unmatched. The CDR3 sequence is CASSVVSSGNTDTQYF. The CDR3 nucleotides are TGTGCCAGCAGCGTAGTATCTAGCGGGAATACAGATACGCAGTATTTT.

The chain has TRBV28 and TRBJ2-1; the D gene is possibly TRBD2 (6 bases). The ends were cut back, 10 bases at V and 8 bases at J, with 15 bases in the middle. This CDR3 contains 12 residues. Germline CDR1 and CDR2: MDHEN and SYDVKM. CDR3 sequence reads: CATTTGGYEQFF. DNA for the CDR3: TGTGCCACCACCACTGGGGGGTATGAGCAGTTCTTC.

This sequence joins TRBV18 and TRBJ1-4; 10 bases map to TRBD1. Germline V gene lookup returns CDR1 KGHSH and CDR2 LQKENI. V shed 5 bases, J shed 6 bases, and the junction held 0 bases outside the gene matches. This CDR3 has 13 amino acids. CDR3 sequence reads: CASSGTGDEKLFF. For the CDR3, the DNA is TGTGCCAGCTCAGGGACAGGGGATGAAAAACTGTTTTTT.

The chain links TRBV5-4 to TRBJ2-5; D possibly matches TRBD1 or TRBD2 (5 bases each). This CDR3 spans 13 amino acids. Germline V gives CDR1 SGHNT, CDR2 YYREEE (reference sequence). V lost 5 bases and J lost 3, with 11 bases in between. The CDR3 nucleotides are TGTGCCAGCAGGTCCGGGACGGAAGAGACCCAGTACTTC. Protein: CASRSGTEETQYF.

The rearrangement uses TRBV19 and TRBJ2-5; D unclear. V was cut by 1 base and J by 5 bases, with 14 bases left in between. The CDR3 covers 15 residues. Per the germline V gene, CDR1 is LNHDA and CDR2 is SQIVND (reference sequence). The CDR3 coding sequence is TGTGCCAGTAGTATAGGTGCGTCAAACGTGGAGACCCAGTACTTC. It translates to CASSIGASNVETQYF.